Listed here are 20 T cell receptor beta chains from one sample, sequenced in a study of T cells in narcolepsy. Here immunoSEQ multiplex PCR was the method, and the copy in TCRdb shows in-frame clones only, minus some. The sample yields fewer than 40,000 clones, 84% seen once. Sequencing used CD45RA- memory CD4+ T cells from PBMCs. The receptors were sampled from a human donor with narcolepsy.

J is TRBJ1-4 and V is TRBV11-2, with D perhaps TRBD1 (5 bases). The CDR3 length is 14 residues. Germline assignment: CDR1 SGHAT and CDR2 FQNNGV. The V end was cut by 4 bases, the J end by 5 bases, with 11 bases between. CDR3 nucleotide sequence: TGTGCCAGCAGCTCCAGGGCCACGAATGAAAAACTGTTTTTT. Amino acids: CASSSRATNEKLFF.

This chain joins TRBV28 and TRBJ2-5; a weak D match, TRBD2 (5 bases). Trimming took off 2 bases at V and 7 bases at J, with 14 bases between the two ends. The germline gives CDR1 MDHEN, CDR2 SYDVKM. This CDR3 has 14 amino acids. CDR3 residues: CASSLERAAGTQYF. The CDR3 DNA reads TGTGCCAGCAGTTTAGAGAGGGCCGCGGGGACCCAGTACTTC. Full variable domain (outside the CDR3, taken from reference TRBV28 and TRBJ2-5): DVKVTQSSRYLVKRTGEKVFLECVQDMDHENMFWYRQDPGLGLRLIYFSYDVKMKEKGDIPEGYSVSREKKERFSLILESASTNQTSMYLCASSLERAAGTQYFGPGTRLLVL.

The V gene is TRBV12-2, the J gene TRBJ1-5; the table's D call of TRBD1 was not tested on the DNA. TRBV12-2 is a pseudogene locus. There are 18 residues in the CDR3. The CDR3 spells CASRPLVSEDSSNQPQHF. For the CDR3, the DNA is TGTGCAAGTCGCCCCCTTGTATCTGAGGACAGCAGCAATCAGCCCCAGCATTTT.

The genes are TRBV4-2 and TRBJ2-5; 12 nucleotides align to TRBD2. Germline CDR1 is LGHNA and CDR2 is YNFKEQ. There are 15 residues in the CDR3. With 5 bases clipped from V and 2 bases from J, the junction kept 3 bases outside the gene matches. The CDR3 here is CASSFTSGGQETQYF. The CDR3 DNA sequence: TGTGCCAGCAGCTTTACTAGCGGGGGGCAAGAGACCCAGTACTTC.

V gene TRBV6-4 combines with J gene TRBJ2-1; 9 bases are shared with TRBD2. This CDR3 has 15 residues. Germline lookup yields CDR1 MRHNA and CDR2 SNTAGT. V lost 4 bases, J lost 7 bases, and 8 bases stayed unmatched. In DNA form, the CDR3 reads TGTGCCAGCAGTGTAATAGCGGGGGCCAATAATGAGCAGTTCTTC. The encoded protein is CASSVIAGANNEQFF.

V usage is TRBV30 and J usage is TRBJ1-2; 7 bases map to TRBD1. This CDR3 has 13 amino acids. V trimming: 2 bases; J trimming: 4 bases; junction bases outside the gene matches: 4. Germline V gene data show CDR1 as GTSNPN and CDR2 as SVGIG (reference sequence). The CDR3 loop is CAWSNGQVYGYTF. CDR3 DNA: TGTGCCTGGAGTAACGGACAGGTCTATGGCTACACCTTC.

The J gene is TRBJ2-7, the V gene TRBV10-1, with TRBD1 matching over 8 bases. This CDR3 spans 14 amino acids. Germline values: CDR1 WNHNN, CDR2 SYGVQD (reference sequence). V lost 3 bases and J lost 5; bases outside the gene matches: 6. CDR3 DNA: TGCGCCAGCAGTGACCTCTCACAGGGGGACGAGCAGTACTTC. This translates into CASSDLSQGDEQYF.

The genes are TRBV19 and TRBJ1-1; no definite D call. Germline V lookup: CDR1 LNHDA, CDR2 SQIVND (reference sequence). The CDR3 runs to 13 residues. V was clipped by 4 bases and J by 1 base, with 7 bases between them. CDR3 coding DNA: TGTGCCAGTAGTACTATGAGGAACACTGAAGCTTTCTTT. This sequence encodes CASSTMRNTEAFF. Full variable domain (missing parts from reference TRBV19 and TRBJ1-1): DGGITQSPKYLFRKEGQNVTLSCEQNLNHDAMYWYRQDPGQGLRLIYYSQIVNDFQKGDIAEGYSVSREKKESFPLTVTSAQKNPTAFYLCASSTMRNTEAFFGQGTRLTVV.

V and J are TRBV7-9 and TRBJ1-2; D remains unclear. The CDR3 consists of 14 residues. CDR1 SEHNR and CDR2 FQNEAQ come from the germline V gene (reference sequence). With 8 bases removed from V and 0 bases from J, the gap between germline ends came to 13 bases. CDR3: CASLLGSSNYGYTF. In nucleotides, the CDR3 is TGTGCCAGCCTACTCGGGAGTTCTAACTATGGCTACACCTTC.

The rearrangement uses TRBV10-1 and TRBJ2-3, with D possibly TRBD2 on 6 matching bases. CDR1 is WNHNN, CDR2 SYGVQD, per germline (reference sequence). The CDR3 has 13 amino acids. The V end lost 5 bases, the J end lost 4 bases, and 10 bases lay between the germline ends. CDR3 protein: CASSPSGADTQYF. The CDR3 DNA is TGCGCCAGCAGTCCCTCGGGGGCAGATACGCAGTATTTT.

The chain uses TRBV6-1 and TRBJ1-2, with TRBD1 identical over 7 bases. The CDR3 contains 14 residues. CDR1 is MNHNS and CDR2 is SASEGT in the germline V gene. V shed 5 bases, J shed 4 bases, and the junction held 7 bases outside the gene matches. CDR3 nucleotide sequence: TGTGCCAGCAGTAGACTGACAGGGCCCTATGGCTACACCTTC. Protein sequence: CASSRLTGPYGYTF.

V is TRBV7-2 and J is TRBJ2-1; 10 nucleotides line up with TRBD2. Germline V gives CDR1 SGHTA, CDR2 FQGNSA. V gave up 3 bases and J gave up 6 bases; unmatched junction bases: 2. CDR3 length equals 14 residues. CDR3 sequence: CASSFSGGPNEQFF. CDR3 nucleotide sequence: TGTGCCAGCAGCTTTAGCGGGGGGCCCAATGAGCAGTTCTTC.

The chain is built from TRBV5-1 and TRBJ2-1; D possibly matches TRBD1 or TRBD2 (5 bases each). The CDR3 spans 14 residues. Germline CDR1 SGHRS, CDR2 YFSETQ. V was clipped by 4 bases and J by 10 bases, with 18 bases between them. The CDR3 nucleotides are TGCGCCAGCAGCCTTGGAGGCCCGGGACCCGAGCAGTTCTTC. The encoded protein is CASSLGGPGPEQFF.

This clone has a single count. A much more abundant neighbour one base away suggests this may be a read error. This rearrangement joins TRBV5-1 to TRBJ2-2; 8 bases match TRBD1. Germline V gene data show CDR1 as SGHRS and CDR2 as YFSETQ. The CDR3 is made up of 13 amino acids. With V trimmed by 5 bases and J by 7 bases, 4 bases remained unmatched. CDR3 in amino acids: CASSPTGGGELFF. CDR3 nucleotide sequence: TGCGCCAGCAGTCCTACAGGGGGCGGGGAGCTGTTTTTT.

The rearrangement joins TRBV5-6 to TRBJ2-3; 7 bases map to TRBD1. CDR3 length: 16 residues. Germline V gene sequence: CDR1 SGHDT, CDR2 YYEEEE. With V trimmed by 4 bases and J by 3 bases, 11 bases remained unmatched. DNA of the CDR3: TGTGCCAGCAGCCCCGGCTTCGGGACAGTGACAGATACGCAGTATTTT. This gives the protein CASSPGFGTVTDTQYF.

This clone was detected a few times. The CDR3 spells CASSHRDFNTEAFF. CDR3 in DNA: TGTGCCAGCAGCCATAGGGATTTCAACACTGAAGCTTTCTTT. The chain couples TRBV14 to TRBJ1-1; D is ambiguous. The CDR3 runs to 14 residues. Germline values: CDR1 SGHDN, CDR2 FVKESK. V was clipped by 3 bases and J by 2 bases, with 10 bases between them.

The chain has TRBV11-2 and TRBJ2-1; perhaps TRBD1 as D (6 bases). Between the trimmed V and J ends, which lost 6 bases and 2 bases, there was a span of 14 bases. From germline, CDR1 is SGHAT and CDR2 FQNNGV. This CDR3 has 15 residues. CDR3 region: CASSPTGDPYNEQFF. The CDR3 DNA reads TGTGCCAGCAGTCCGACAGGCGACCCCTACAATGAGCAGTTCTTC.

The chain uses TRBV6-6 and TRBJ1-1, with D tentatively TRBD1 (5 bases). CDR1 MNHNY and CDR2 SVGAGI come from the germline V gene (reference sequence). The CDR3 has 13 residues. V was trimmed by 2 bases and J by 5 bases, leaving 9 bases between them. The CDR3 DNA follows: TGTGCCAGCAGTTACGGGGGTGGGACTGAAGCTTTCTTT. Translation: CASSYGGGTEAFF.

V is TRBV9 and J is TRBJ1-1; D unclear. CDR3 length equals 13 residues. Deletions cut 1 base from V and 0 bases from J, with 4 bases between. The V gene's germline CDR1 is SGDLS and CDR2 YYNGEE. The CDR3 loop reads CASSVLVNTEAFF. The CDR3 DNA sequence: TGTGCCAGCAGCGTACTGGTGAACACTGAAGCTTTCTTT.

The V call is TRBV28, the J call TRBJ2-7; D is possibly TRBD2 (6 bases). This CDR3 is built from 15 residues. V gave up 5 bases and J gave up 0 bases, with 14 bases separating them. Germline V gene data show CDR1 as MDHEN and CDR2 as SYDVKM. This CDR3 reads CASSPPRGSSYEQYF. CDR3 coding DNA: TGTGCCAGCAGTCCCCCCCGGGGGAGCTCCTACGAGCAGTACTTC.